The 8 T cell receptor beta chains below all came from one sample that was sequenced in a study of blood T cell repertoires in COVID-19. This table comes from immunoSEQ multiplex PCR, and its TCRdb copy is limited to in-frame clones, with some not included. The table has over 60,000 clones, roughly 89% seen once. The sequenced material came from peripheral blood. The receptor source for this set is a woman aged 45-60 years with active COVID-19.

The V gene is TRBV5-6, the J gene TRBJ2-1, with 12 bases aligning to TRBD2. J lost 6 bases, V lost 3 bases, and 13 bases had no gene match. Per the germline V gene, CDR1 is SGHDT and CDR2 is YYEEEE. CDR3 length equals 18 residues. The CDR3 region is CASSWWGRLAGALNEQFF. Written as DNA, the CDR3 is TGTGCCAGCAGCTGGTGGGGTAGACTAGCGGGAGCTCTCAATGAGCAGTTCTTC.

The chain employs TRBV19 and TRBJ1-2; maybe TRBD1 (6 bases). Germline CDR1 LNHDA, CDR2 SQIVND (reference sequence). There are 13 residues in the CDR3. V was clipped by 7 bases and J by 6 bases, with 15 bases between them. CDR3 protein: CASTDDRRNGYTF. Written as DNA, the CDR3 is TGTGCCAGTACCGATGACAGGCGGAATGGCTACACCTTC.

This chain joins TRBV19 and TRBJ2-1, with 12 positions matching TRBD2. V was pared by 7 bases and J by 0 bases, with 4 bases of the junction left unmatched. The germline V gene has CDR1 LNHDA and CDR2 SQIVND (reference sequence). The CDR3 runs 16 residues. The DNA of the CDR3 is TGTGCCAGTATTGGGACTAGCGGGCCCTCCTACAATGAGCAGTTCTTC. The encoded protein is CASIGTSGPSYNEQFF.

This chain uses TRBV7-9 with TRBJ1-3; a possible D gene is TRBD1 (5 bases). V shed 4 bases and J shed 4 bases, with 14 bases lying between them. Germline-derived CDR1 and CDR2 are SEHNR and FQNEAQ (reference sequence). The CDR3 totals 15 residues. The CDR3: CASSSQDILGNTIYF. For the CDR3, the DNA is TGTGCCAGCAGCTCGCAGGACATCCTAGGAAACACCATATATTTT.

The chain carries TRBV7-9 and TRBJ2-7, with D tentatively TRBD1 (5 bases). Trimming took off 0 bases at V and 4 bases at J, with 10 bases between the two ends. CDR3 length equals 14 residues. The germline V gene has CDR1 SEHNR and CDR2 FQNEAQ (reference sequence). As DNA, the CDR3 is TGTGCCAGCAGCTTAGCCCGAGACAGTTACGAGCAGTACTTC. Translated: CASSLARDSYEQYF.

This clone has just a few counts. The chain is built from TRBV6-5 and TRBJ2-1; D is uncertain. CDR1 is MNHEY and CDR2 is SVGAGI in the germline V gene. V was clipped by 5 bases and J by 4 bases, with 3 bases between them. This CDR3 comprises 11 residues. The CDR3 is CASSPYNEQFF. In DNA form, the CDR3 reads TGTGCCAGCAGTCCTTACAATGAGCAGTTCTTC.

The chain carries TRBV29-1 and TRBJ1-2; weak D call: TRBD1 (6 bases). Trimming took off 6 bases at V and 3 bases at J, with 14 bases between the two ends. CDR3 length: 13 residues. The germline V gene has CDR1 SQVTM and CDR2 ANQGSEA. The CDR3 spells CSVPLQGDYGYTF. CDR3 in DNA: TGCAGCGTCCCCCTACAGGGAGACTATGGCTACACCTTC.

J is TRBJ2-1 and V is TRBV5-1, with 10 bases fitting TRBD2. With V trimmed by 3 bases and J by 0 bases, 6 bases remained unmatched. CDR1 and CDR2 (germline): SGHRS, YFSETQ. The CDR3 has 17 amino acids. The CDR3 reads CASSSTSGPFSYNEQFF. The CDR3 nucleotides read TGCGCCAGCAGCTCGACTAGCGGGCCCTTCTCCTACAATGAGCAGTTCTTC.